A selection of T cell receptor beta chains follows, all from one sample in a study of blood T cells in healthy people across ages. TCRdb reprocessed the 5' RACE reads via MiXCR and lists one record per CDR3 protein. The repertoire consists of 1.5 million to 2 million distinct CDR3 sequences, with 49% occurring once and the leading ten covering over 2%. Sequenced sample: blood. These receptors all stem from a middle-aged woman in good health. The CDR3 runs from the conserved cysteine through the conserved F or W. The D gene is left open where the match is weak. The size of a clone is reported for some rows only, either as once, few or many, or as a class for expanded clones.

clone_size,j_call,v_call,cdr3_length,d_call,cdr3_nt,cdr3_aa
-,TRBJ2-7,TRBV4-1,14,-,TGCGCCAGCAGCCCCGGACTAACCATGTACGAGCAGTACTTC,CASSPGLTMYEQYF
-,TRBJ2-7,TRBV3-1,11,-,TGTGCCAGCAGCCAACCGGGGGAGCAGTACTTC,CASSQPGEQYF
-,TRBJ1-4,TRBV4-2,16,TRBD1,TGTGCCAGCAGCCGACAGGGGGGAGCAACTAATGAAAAACTGTTTTTT,CASSRQGGATNEKLFF
few,TRBJ2-5,TRBV7-9,12,-,TGTGCCAGCACTGGCTCGGCAGAGACCCAGTACTTC,CASTGSAETQYF
-,TRBJ2-1,TRBV20-1,13,-,TGCAGTGCTAGAAATCCTATTAACAATGAGCAGTTCTTC,CSARNPINNEQFF
-,TRBJ1-4,TRBV15,14,-,TGTGCCACCCAATCCCGACAGTCATCGGAAAAACTGTTTTTT,CATQSRQSSEKLFF
once,TRBJ2-1,TRBV11-2,19,-,TGTGCCAGCAGCTTATTCGGCCTAGCGAGGGTCCGGTCCTACAATGAGCAGTTCTTC,CASSLFGLARVRSYNEQFF
-,TRBJ2-1,TRBV11-2,13,-,TGTGCCAGCAGCTCCCGGGCCCAGAATGAGCAGTTCTTC,CASSSRAQNEQFF
few,TRBJ1-1,TRBV20-1,13,TRBD1,TGCAGTGCTACGGACAGGGTGAACACTGAAGCTTTCTTT,CSATDRVNTEAFF
many,TRBJ1-2,TRBV6-5,13,TRBD1,TGTGCCAGCAGTGTGACAGGGAACTATGGCTACACCTTC,CASSVTGNYGYTF
-,TRBJ2-1,TRBV7-2,18,TRBD2,TGTGCCAGCAGCTTAGCGTGGGAGCTAGCGGCGTTCTACAATGAGCAGTTCTTC,CASSLAWELAAFYNEQFF
few,TRBJ2-7,TRBV7-9,14,-,TGTGCCAGCAGCTTAGCGGGAGGATCCGGCGAGCAGTACTTC,CASSLAGGSGEQYF
-,TRBJ2-3,TRBV6-5,15,-,TGTGCCAGCTCCGGGACCGATTCTAGCACAGATACGCAGTATTTT,CASSGTDSSTDTQYF
-,TRBJ2-7,TRBV6-1,14,-,TGTGCCAGCAGTGAAGCGCTGGCAGACTACGAGCAGTACTTC,CASSEALADYEQYF
-,TRBJ1-1,TRBV9,16,-,TGTGCCAGCAGCGTAGCACTCACAGGGAGAAAGACTGAAGCTTTCTTT,CASSVALTGRKTEAFF
-,TRBJ2-7,TRBV27,17,-,TGTGCCAGCAGTTTCACACCGTCGGCAGGGGGGTCCTACGAGCAGTACTTC,CASSFTPSAGGSYEQYF
-,TRBJ2-1,TRBV24-1,14,-,TGTGCCACCAGTGAAGCGACAACTTACAATGAGCAGTTCTTC,CATSEATTYNEQFF
-,TRBJ1-2,TRBV29-1,13,-,TGCAGCGTTCCCGAGGGGCAGAGGAATGGCCACACCTTC,CSVPEGQRNGHTF
-,TRBJ2-7,TRBV7-2,15,TRBD1,TGTGCCAGCAGCACAAGGACAGGGGGGTACAATGAGCAGTACTTC,CASSTRTGGYNEQYF
-,TRBJ2-3,TRBV20-1,17,TRBD2,TGCAGTGCTAGCCCGCTAGCGGGGGGCGGAAGCACAGATACGCAGTATTTT,CSASPLAGGGSTDTQYF